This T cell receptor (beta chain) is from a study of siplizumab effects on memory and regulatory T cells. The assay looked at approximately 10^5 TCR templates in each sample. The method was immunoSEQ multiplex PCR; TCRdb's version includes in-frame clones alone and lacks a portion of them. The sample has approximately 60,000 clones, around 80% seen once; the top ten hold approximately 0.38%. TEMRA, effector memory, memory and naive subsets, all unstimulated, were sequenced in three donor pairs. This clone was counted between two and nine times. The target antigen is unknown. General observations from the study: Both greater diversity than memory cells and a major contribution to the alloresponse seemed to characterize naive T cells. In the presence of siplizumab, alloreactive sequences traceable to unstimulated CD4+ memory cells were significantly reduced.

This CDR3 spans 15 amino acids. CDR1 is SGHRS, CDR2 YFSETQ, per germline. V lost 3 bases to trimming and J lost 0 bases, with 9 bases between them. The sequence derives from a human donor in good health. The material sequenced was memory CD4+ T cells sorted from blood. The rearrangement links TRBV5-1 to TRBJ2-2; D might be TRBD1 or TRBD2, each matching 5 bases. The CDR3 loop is CASSWGTANTGELFF. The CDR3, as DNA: TGCGCCAGCAGCTGGGGGACCGCGAACACCGGGGAGCTGTTTTTT. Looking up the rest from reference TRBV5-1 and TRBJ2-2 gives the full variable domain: KAGVTQTPRYLIKTRGQQVTLSCSPISGHRSVSWYQQTPGQGLQFLFEYFSETQRNKGNFPGRFSGRQFSNSRSEMNVSTLELGDSALYLCASSWGTANTGELFFGEGSRLTVL.